This T cell receptor (beta chain) comes out of a study of blood T cell repertoires in COVID-19. In the study overall: From T cells, B-cell-depleted T cells, or PBMCs came the material, which was cDNA or gDNA.

As originally analysed: Reference gene primer amplification yielded estimated nucleated cell counts. The method was immunoSEQ multiplex PCR; TCRdb's version includes in-frame clones alone and lacks a portion of them. That table furnishes V, J and clone size, whereas the DNA furnished D and trimming. The sample holds tens of thousands of clones, approximately 91% seen once. This CDR3 region has 12 residues. Trimming removed 4 bases from V and 2 bases from J, with 5 bases in between. Germline CDR1 SNHLY, CDR2 FYNNEI. This clonotype originated in a woman aged 55-69 years with active COVID-19. What was sequenced was peripheral blood. This sequence joins TRBV2 and TRBJ2-5, with D hard to call. The CDR3 region has the DNA TGTGCCAGCAGTGTACAACAAGAGACCCAGTACTTC. As protein: CASSVQQETQYF. Combining the CDR3 with reference TRBV2 and TRBJ2-5 gives the whole variable domain EPEVTQTPSHQVTQMGQEVILRCVPISNHLYFYWYRQILGQKVEFLVSFYNNEISEKSEIFDDQFSVERPDGSNFTLKIRSTKLEDSAMYFCASSVQQETQYFGPGTRLLVL.